This entry features one T cell receptor beta chain sequence. Its antigen is unknown. As every portion of the isolated RNA was reverse transcribed, the sequencing read expressed TCRB transcripts. An average of approximately 4 million reads was obtained for naive, central memory and regulatory T cell samples. Clones were sequenced by immunoSEQ multiplex PCR, and TCRdb holds only the in-frame ones, with some missing. Among around 240,000 clones, 15% to 20% were seen once, and the ten largest hold approximately 0.081%. This sample was included in a study of beta chain features in type 1 diabetes. Germline-derived CDR1 and CDR2 are SGHRS and YFSETQ. The CDR3 spans 15 residues. V gave up 0 bases and J gave up 5 bases, with 11 bases separating them. Study-wide results and limits: Naive, central memory and Treg TCRB repertoires seemed to resemble each other more closely in patients than they did in healthy donors. There were fewer insertions and more deletions at the VDJ junctions of type 1 diabetes patients. Moderate yet significant TCRB CDR3 shortening was seen in Type 1 diabetes patients in all four CD4+ subsets.

The clonotype originates from a man in his thirties or forties with type 1 diabetes. The chain is built from TRBV5-1 and TRBJ2-2; D possibly corresponds to TRBD1 (5 bases). The sample was naive CD4+ T cells from blood. The CDR3 loop reads CASSLEGARTGELFF. As DNA, the CDR3 is TGCGCCAGCAGCTTGGAAGGGGCACGGACCGGGGAGCTGTTTTTT. Full variable domain (outside the CDR3, taken from reference TRBV5-1 and TRBJ2-2): KAGVTQTPRYLIKTRGQQVTLSCSPISGHRSVSWYQQTPGQGLQFLFEYFSETQRNKGNFPGRFSGRQFSNSRSEMNVSTLELGDSALYLCASSLEGARTGELFFGEGSRLTVL.